The next 10 T cell receptor beta chains were all read from a single sample in a study of T cell repertoires in cytomegalovirus infection. TCRdb independently ran MiXCR on the reads; one entry per CDR3 protein. The repertoire includes about 200,000 distinct CDR3 sequences, roughly 9% of them detected once, and roughly 4.8% sits in the top ten. Sequencing was performed on PBMCs. These receptors were obtained from a human donor in good health (CMV status not recorded). Some clones in this sample may be carry-over from other donors' samples.

The rearrangement joins TRBV7-9 to TRBJ2-7, with 11 positions matching TRBD1. V trimming: 6 bases; J trimming: 3 bases; junction bases outside the gene matches: 7. Germline-derived CDR1 and CDR2 are SEHNR and FQNEAQ (reference sequence). The CDR3 length is 15 residues. The DNA of the CDR3 is TGTGCCAGCAGTTCACAAGGGACAGGGGGCTACGAGCAGTACTTC. Its protein product is CASSSQGTGGYEQYF.

This clonotype was seen at least ten times. The chain has TRBV28 and TRBJ2-5; D perhaps matches TRBD2 (6 bases). V was clipped by 6 bases and J by 5 bases, with 16 bases between them. This CDR3 spans 14 amino acids. Germline V gene data show CDR1 as MDHEN and CDR2 as SYDVKM. DNA of the CDR3: TGTGCCAGCAGATCCGGTGGGGGGAGGGAGACCCAGTACTTC. This gives the protein CASRSGGGRETQYF.

This clonotype was counted many times. V and J are TRBV7-2 and TRBJ1-1, with 7 bases lining up with TRBD1. The germline V gene has CDR1 SGHTA and CDR2 FQGNSA. This CDR3 has 15 residues. The junction had 10 bases not matched to a gene; V was cut back by 5 bases and J by 4 bases. The CDR3 protein is CASSGGQAARTEAFF. The CDR3 DNA follows: TGTGCCAGCAGCGGCGGACAGGCGGCACGCACTGAAGCTTTCTTT.

This clonotype was seen repeatedly, ten times or more. The rearrangement joins TRBV5-1 to TRBJ1-2; D uncertain. Germline CDR1 is SGHRS and CDR2 is YFSETQ. The length of the CDR3 is 17 residues. V lost 0 bases and J 2 bases, leaving 17 bases between the germline ends. The CDR3 region has the DNA TGCGCCAGCAGCTTGGAAGGCAGCTCCAAAGGGAACTATGGCTACACCTTC. This gives the protein CASSLEGSSKGNYGYTF.

The gene calls are TRBV5-5 and TRBJ1-1, with unresolved D. The length of the CDR3 is 13 residues. Looked up from germline, CDR1 is SGHKS and CDR2 is YYEKEE (reference sequence). Trimming removed 0 bases at V and 5 bases at J, with 8 bases between. CDR3 sequence reads: CASSLDAVTEAFF. DNA of the CDR3: TGTGCCAGCAGCTTGGACGCGGTGACTGAAGCTTTCTTT.

There are many counts of this clonotype. J is TRBJ2-2 and V is TRBV24-1; 14 bases fit TRBD2. Germline V gene lookup returns CDR1 KGHDR and CDR2 SFDVKD. CDR3 size: 18 residues. The V segment lost 5 bases and the J segment 2 bases; nucleotides outside the gene matches: 6. CDR3 sequence reads: CATSGRLAGGLNTGELFF. The CDR3 coding sequence is TGTGCCACCAGTGGACGACTAGCGGGGGGGCTAAACACCGGGGAGCTGTTTTTT.

This clonotype was recorded many times. Here the CDR3 DNA reads TGTGCCAGCAGTCTTGGGACAGGGGGCGGAAGCAATCAGCCCCAGCATTTT. Amino acids: CASSLGTGGGSNQPQHF. This sequence joins TRBV12-3 or TRBV12-4 and TRBJ1-5; 12 nucleotides align to TRBD1. The junction had 6 bases not matched to a gene; V was cut back by 5 bases and J by 1 base. The CDR3 covers 17 residues.

The chain has TRBV20-1 and TRBJ2-1; 7 nucleotides match TRBD2. V gave up 4 bases and J gave up 6 bases; unmatched junction bases: 12. The CDR3 is 15 residues long. Germline V gene lookup returns CDR1 DFQATT and CDR2 SNEGSKA (reference sequence). CDR3 sequence reads: CSATPGTIGGNEQFF. CDR3 DNA sequence: TGCAGTGCTACACCCGGGACTATAGGCGGCAATGAGCAGTTCTTC.

A few counts support this clonotype. The V call is TRBV23-1, the J call TRBJ1-5, with a possible D match to TRBD1 (5 bases). TRBV23-1 falls under the ORF class, with uncertain function. The CDR3 is 11 amino acids. Trimming removed 11 bases from V and 5 bases from J, with 10 bases in between. This CDR3 is CAAGPDQPQHF. In DNA form, the CDR3 reads TGCGCCGCGGGACCCGATCAGCCCCAGCATTTT.

This clonotype came up many times. The rearrangement links TRBV28 to TRBJ2-5; no clear D gene. Trimming pared 3 bases from V and 2 bases from J, leaving 19 bases between. Germline V CDR1 and CDR2: MDHEN, SYDVKM. CDR3 size: 17 residues. CDR3 nucleotide sequence: TGTGCCAGCAGTTTGGGGATACTAACACGTGTGCAAGAGACCCAGTACTTC. Its protein product is CASSLGILTRVQETQYF.